This record looks at one T cell receptor beta chain sequence and its context. This record comes from a study of blood T cell repertoires in COVID-19. At the level of the study: The United States, Italy and Spain were the sources of the acute and convalescent COVID-19 samples. Sample material is recorded as cDNA or gDNA derived from T cells, B-cell-depleted T cells, or PBMCs.

Produced via immunoSEQ multiplex PCR; TCRdb's table is partial and in-frame only. Counted here are 130,000 or so clones, about 79% occurring once; the ten biggest clones make up 4% to 5.5%. Trimming removed 0 bases at V and 4 bases at J, with 9 bases between. The CDR3 extends over 14 amino acids. Germline values: CDR1 MNHEY, CDR2 SMNVEV (reference sequence). Sample: peripheral blood. The chain is built from TRBV27 and TRBJ1-2, with a tentative D call TRBD1 (6 bases). The sequence was obtained from a woman in her 70s with acute or convalescent COVID-19. This CDR3 reads CASSLSRGIYGYTF. DNA of the CDR3: TGTGCCAGCAGTTTATCGAGGGGGATCTATGGCTACACCTTC.